This T cell receptor (beta chain) was captured by sequencing in a study of T cells in localized non-small cell lung cancer. Study outcomes and limitations: A single tumor region was sequenced, leaving heterogeneity possible. Elevated blood T cell density was associated with longer overall survival.

This table comes from immunoSEQ multiplex PCR, and its TCRdb copy is limited to in-frame clones, with some not included. The table has 6,500 to 8,000 clones, approximately 43% seen once; the top ten hold 3.8%. Concerning this clone itself: What it binds is not known.

The length of the CDR3 is 14 residues. Trimming stripped 4 bases from V and 0 bases from J, with 11 bases between. Germline loops: CDR1 SQVTM, CDR2 ANQGSEA. The receptor was derived from a man aged 35 to 69 with stage I lung adenocarcinoma. The J gene is TRBJ2-3, the V gene TRBV29-1; D perhaps matches TRBD1 (6 bases). Material: lymph node tissue, obtained before any cancer treatment. The CDR3 nucleotides are TGCAGCGTTGGGGGGCTAACTAGCACAGATACGCAGTATTTT. This codes for CSVGGLTSTDTQYF.